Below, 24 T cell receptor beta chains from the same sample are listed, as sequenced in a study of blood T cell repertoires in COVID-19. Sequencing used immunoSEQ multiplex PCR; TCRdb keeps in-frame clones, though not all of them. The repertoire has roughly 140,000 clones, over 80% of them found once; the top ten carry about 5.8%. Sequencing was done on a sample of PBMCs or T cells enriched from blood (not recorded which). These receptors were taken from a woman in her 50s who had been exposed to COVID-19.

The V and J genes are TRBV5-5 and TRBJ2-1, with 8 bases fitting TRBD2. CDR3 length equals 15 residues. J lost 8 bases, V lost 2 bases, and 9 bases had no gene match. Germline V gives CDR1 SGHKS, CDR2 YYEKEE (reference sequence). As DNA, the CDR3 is TGTGCCAGCAGCTTACGGGCGGGGGGTCTGTATGAGCAGTTCTTC. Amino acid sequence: CASSLRAGGLYEQFF.

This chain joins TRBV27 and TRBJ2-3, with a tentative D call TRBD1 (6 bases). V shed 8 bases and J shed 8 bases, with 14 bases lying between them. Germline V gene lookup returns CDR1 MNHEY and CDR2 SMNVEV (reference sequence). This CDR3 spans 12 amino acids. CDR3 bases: TGTGCCAGCTGGACAGCTCAGGGTACGCAGTATTTT. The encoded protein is CASWTAQGTQYF.

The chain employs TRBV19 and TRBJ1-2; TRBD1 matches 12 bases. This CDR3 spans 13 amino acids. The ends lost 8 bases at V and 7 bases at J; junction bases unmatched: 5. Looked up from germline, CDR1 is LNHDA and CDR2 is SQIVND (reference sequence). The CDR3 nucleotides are TGTGCCAGTGGGGACAGGGGGCATTCTGGCTACACCTTC. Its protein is CASGDRGHSGYTF.

This CDR3 reads CASSLAGGARADTQYF. CDR3 DNA: TGTGCCAGCAGCTTGGCCGGGGGGGCGAGGGCAGATACGCAGTATTTT. This rearrangement joins TRBV5-6 to TRBJ2-3; TRBD2 agrees at 8 bases. The V and J ends lost 0 bases and 4 bases, in that order; junction bases with no gene match: 7. CDR1 SGHDT and CDR2 YYEEEE come from the germline V gene. The CDR3 spans 16 residues.

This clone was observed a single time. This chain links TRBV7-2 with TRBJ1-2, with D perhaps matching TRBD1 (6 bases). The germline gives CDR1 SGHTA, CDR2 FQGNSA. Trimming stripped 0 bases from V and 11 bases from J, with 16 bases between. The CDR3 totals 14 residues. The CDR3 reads CASSLALSRGSYTF. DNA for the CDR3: TGTGCCAGCAGCTTAGCGCTGTCTAGGGGGAGTTACACCTTC.

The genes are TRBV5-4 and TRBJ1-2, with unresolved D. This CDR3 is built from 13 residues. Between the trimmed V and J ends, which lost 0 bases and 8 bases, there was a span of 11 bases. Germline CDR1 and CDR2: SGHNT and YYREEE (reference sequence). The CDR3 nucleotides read TGTGCCAGCAGCTTGGCGGGTACTTCGGGCTACACCTTC. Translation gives CASSLAGTSGYTF.

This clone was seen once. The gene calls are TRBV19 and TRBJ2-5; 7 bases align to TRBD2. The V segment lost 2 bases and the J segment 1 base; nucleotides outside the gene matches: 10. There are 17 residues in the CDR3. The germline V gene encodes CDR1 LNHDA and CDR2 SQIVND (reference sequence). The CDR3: CASSIRLGAGVQETQYF. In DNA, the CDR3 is TGTGCCAGTAGTATACGGCTAGGCGCGGGGGTCCAAGAGACCCAGTACTTC.

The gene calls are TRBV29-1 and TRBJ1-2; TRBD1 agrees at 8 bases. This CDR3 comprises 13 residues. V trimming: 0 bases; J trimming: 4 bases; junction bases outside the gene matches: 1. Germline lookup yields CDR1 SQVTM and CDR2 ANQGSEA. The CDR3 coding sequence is TGCAGCGTTGAAGAGACAGGGGCCTATGGCTACACCTTC. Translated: CSVEETGAYGYTF.

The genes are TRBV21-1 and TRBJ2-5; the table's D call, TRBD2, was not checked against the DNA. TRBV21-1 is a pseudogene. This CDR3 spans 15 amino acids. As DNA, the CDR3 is TGTGCCAGCAGCAGGTCTAGCGGGGATCAAGAGACCCAGTACTTC. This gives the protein CASSRSSGDQETQYF.

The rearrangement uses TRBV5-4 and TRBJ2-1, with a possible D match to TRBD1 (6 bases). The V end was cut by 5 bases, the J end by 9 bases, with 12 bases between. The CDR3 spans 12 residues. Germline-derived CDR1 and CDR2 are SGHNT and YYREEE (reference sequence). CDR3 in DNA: TGTGCCAGCAGTTATAACAGGGTTGAGCAGTTCTTC. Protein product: CASSYNRVEQFF.

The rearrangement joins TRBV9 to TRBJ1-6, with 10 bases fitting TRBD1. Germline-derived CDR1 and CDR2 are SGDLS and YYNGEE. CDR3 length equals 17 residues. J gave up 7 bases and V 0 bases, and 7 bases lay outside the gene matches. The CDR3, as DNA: TGTGCCAGCAGCGTAGGTCGGGGACAGGGGACGAATTCACCCCTCCACTTT. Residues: CASSVGRGQGTNSPLHF.

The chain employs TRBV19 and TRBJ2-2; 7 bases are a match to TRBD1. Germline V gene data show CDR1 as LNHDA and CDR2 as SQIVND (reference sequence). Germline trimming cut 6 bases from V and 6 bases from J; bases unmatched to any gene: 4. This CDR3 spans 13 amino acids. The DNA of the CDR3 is TGTGCCAGTAGGACAGGGATGCCCGGGGAGCTGTTTTTT. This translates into CASRTGMPGELFF.

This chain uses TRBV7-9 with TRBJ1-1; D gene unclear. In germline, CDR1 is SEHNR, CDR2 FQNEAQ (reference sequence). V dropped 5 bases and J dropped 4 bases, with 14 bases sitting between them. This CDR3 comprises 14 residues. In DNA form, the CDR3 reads TGTGCCAGCAGCGGCCCCGGAGCGAGCACTGAAGCTTTCTTT. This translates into CASSGPGASTEAFF. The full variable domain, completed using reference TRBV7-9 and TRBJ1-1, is DTGVSQNPRHKITKRGQNVTFRCDPISEHNRLYWYRQTLGQGPEFLTYFQNEAQLEKSRLLSDRFSAERPKGSFSTLEIQRTEQGDSAMYLCASSGPGASTEAFFGQGTRLTVV.

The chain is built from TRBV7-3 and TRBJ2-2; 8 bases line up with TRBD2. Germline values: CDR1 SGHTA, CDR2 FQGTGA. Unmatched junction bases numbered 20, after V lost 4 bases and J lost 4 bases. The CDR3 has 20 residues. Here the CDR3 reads CASSSLGGAQGLVGTGELFF. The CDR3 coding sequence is TGTGCCAGCAGCTCCCTCGGGGGAGCGCAGGGACTAGTAGGCACCGGGGAGCTGTTTTTT.

The CDR3 DNA reads TGTGCCAGTAGTATCTATCCGGTCACGAACACTGAAGCTTTCTTT. Its protein product is CASSIYPVTNTEAFF. The chain employs TRBV19 and TRBJ1-1; D gene ambiguous. CDR1 is LNHDA, CDR2 SQIVND, per germline (reference sequence). Trimming shortened V by 3 bases and J by 1 base, and 12 bases separated the two germline ends. The CDR3 consists of 15 residues.

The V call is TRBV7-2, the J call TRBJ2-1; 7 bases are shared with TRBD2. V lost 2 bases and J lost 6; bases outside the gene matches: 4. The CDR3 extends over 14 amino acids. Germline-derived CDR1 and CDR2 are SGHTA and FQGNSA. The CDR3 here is CASSLLAGVNEQFF. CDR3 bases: TGTGCCAGCAGCTTACTCGCGGGGGTCAATGAGCAGTTCTTC.

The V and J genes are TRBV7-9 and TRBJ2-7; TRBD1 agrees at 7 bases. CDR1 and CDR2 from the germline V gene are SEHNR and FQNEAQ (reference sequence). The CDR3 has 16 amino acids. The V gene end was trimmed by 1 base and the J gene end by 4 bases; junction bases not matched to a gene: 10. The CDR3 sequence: CASSLVGPGTDYEQYF. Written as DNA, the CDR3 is TGTGCCAGCAGCTTAGTAGGCCCCGGGACAGATTACGAGCAGTACTTC.

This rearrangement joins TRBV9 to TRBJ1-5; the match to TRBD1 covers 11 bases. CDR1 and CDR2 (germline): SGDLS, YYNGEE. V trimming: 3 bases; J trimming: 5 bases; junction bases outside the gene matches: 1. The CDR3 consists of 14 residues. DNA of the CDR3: TGTGCCAGCAGCGGGACAGGGGGCTATCAGCCCCAGCATTTT. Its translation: CASSGTGGYQPQHF.

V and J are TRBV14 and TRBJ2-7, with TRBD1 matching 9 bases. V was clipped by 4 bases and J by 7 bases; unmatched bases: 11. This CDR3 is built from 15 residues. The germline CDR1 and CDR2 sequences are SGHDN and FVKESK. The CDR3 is CASSPVRGTGPEQYF. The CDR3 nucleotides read TGTGCCAGCAGCCCCGTGCGGGGGACAGGGCCTGAGCAGTACTTC.

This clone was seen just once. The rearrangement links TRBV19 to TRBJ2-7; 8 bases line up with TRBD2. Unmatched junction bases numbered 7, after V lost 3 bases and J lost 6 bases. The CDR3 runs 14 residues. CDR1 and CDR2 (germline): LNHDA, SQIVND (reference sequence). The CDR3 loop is CASSISGAFGEQYF. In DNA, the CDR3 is TGTGCCAGTAGTATTAGCGGGGCCTTCGGCGAGCAGTACTTC.

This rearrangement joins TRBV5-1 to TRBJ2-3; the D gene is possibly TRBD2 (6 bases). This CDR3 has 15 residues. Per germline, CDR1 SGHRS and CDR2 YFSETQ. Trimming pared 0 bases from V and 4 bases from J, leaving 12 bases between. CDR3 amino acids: CASSLAGGRSDTQYF. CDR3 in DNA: TGCGCCAGCAGCTTGGCCGGGGGACGGTCAGATACGCAGTATTTT.

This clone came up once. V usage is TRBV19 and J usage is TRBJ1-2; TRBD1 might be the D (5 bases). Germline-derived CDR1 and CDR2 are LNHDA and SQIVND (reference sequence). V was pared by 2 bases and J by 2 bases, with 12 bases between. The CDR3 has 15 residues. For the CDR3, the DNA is TGTGCCAGTAGTATATCCTCGACAGTCAACTATGGCTACACCTTC. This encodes CASSISSTVNYGYTF.

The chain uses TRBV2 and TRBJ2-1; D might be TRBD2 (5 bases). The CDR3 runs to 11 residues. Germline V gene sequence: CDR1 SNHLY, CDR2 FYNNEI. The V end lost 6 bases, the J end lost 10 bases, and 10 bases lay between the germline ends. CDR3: CASREVVEQFF. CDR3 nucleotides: TGTGCCAGCAGGGAGGTGGTAGAGCAGTTCTTC.

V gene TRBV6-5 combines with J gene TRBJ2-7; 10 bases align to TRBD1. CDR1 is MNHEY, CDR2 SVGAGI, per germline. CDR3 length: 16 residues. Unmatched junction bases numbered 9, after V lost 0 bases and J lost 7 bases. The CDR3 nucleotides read TGTGCCAGCAGTTACTCGACCTCGACAGGGGGCTATGAGCAGTACTTC. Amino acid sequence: CASSYSTSTGGYEQYF.